The 6 T cell receptor beta chains given below trace back to one sample, sequenced in a study of blood T cell repertoires in COVID-19. The method was immunoSEQ multiplex PCR; TCRdb's version includes in-frame clones alone and lacks a portion of them. The table shows 140,000 or so clones, with more than 75% occurring only once. Sample: peripheral blood. Receptors were obtained from a human donor in a cohort sampled during active COVID-19.

The genes are TRBV7-8 and TRBJ2-7; 9 bases line up with TRBD1. The CDR3 is 17 residues long. Trimming cost V 2 bases and J 1 base; bases outside gene matches: 9. The germline CDR1 and CDR2 sequences are SGHVS and FQNEAQ. CDR3 residues: CASSLNWLDRGSYEQYF. CDR3 bases: TGTGCCAGCAGCTTAAACTGGCTGGACAGGGGTTCCTACGAGCAGTACTTC. The full variable domain, with the rest looked up from reference TRBV7-8 and TRBJ2-7, is GAGVSQSPRYKVAKRGQDVALRCDPISGHVSLFWYQQALGQGPEFLTYFQNEAQLDKSGLPSDRFFAERPEGSVSTLKIQRTQQEDSAVYLCASSLNWLDRGSYEQYFGPGTRLTVT.

The rearrangement joins TRBV10-2 to TRBJ2-5; D remains ambiguous. The CDR3 runs 17 residues. V was shortened by 2 bases and J by 2 bases, with 18 bases between the two germline ends. The V gene's germline CDR1 is WSHSY and CDR2 SAAADI. CDR3 nucleotides: TGCGCCAGCAGTGAGCCTTACTCCGTTCAGGTTCAAGAGACCCAGTACTTC. Its protein is CASSEPYSVQVQETQYF.

V and J are TRBV9 and TRBJ2-1; no clear D gene. V was cut by 2 bases and J by 5 bases, with 14 bases left in between. The CDR3 length is 15 residues. Germline V gene sequence: CDR1 SGDLS, CDR2 YYNGEE. The CDR3 loop reads CASSVSVGIHNEQFF. CDR3 coding DNA: TGTGCCAGCAGCGTGTCTGTTGGCATCCACAATGAGCAGTTCTTC.

The chain has TRBV6-1 and TRBJ2-2, with a tentative D call TRBD1 (5 bases). V was pared by 1 base and J by 1 base, with 7 bases between. CDR1 and CDR2 (germline): MNHNS, SASEGT. This CDR3 is built from 15 residues. DNA for the CDR3: TGTGCCAGCAGTGAAGGGACACGGAACACCGGGGAGCTGTTTTTT. Residues: CASSEGTRNTGELFF.

This chain connects TRBV2 to TRBJ2-3; possibly TRBD2 for D (6 bases). Germline loops: CDR1 SNHLY, CDR2 FYNNEI. CDR3 length: 14 residues. V shed 6 bases and J shed 4 bases, with 14 bases lying between them. In DNA, the CDR3 is TGTGCCAGCAGGGCGGGGACGTCTGCAGATACGCAGTATTTT. Translation: CASRAGTSADTQYF.

A note on this clone: Lacking the conserved final phenylalanine or tryptophan, this CDR3 likely reflects a read error. The DNA is omitted, as the CDR3 cannot be located on it reliably, and the CDR3 follows TCRdb's listing. The chain links TRBV6-6 to TRBJ1-2; TRBD1 reflects the table's D call only, with no check against the DNA. Ends included, the CDR3 has 12 residues. The V gene's germline CDR1 is MNHNY and CDR2 SVGAGI (reference sequence). The CDR3 sequence is CASSFTQRTGEV.